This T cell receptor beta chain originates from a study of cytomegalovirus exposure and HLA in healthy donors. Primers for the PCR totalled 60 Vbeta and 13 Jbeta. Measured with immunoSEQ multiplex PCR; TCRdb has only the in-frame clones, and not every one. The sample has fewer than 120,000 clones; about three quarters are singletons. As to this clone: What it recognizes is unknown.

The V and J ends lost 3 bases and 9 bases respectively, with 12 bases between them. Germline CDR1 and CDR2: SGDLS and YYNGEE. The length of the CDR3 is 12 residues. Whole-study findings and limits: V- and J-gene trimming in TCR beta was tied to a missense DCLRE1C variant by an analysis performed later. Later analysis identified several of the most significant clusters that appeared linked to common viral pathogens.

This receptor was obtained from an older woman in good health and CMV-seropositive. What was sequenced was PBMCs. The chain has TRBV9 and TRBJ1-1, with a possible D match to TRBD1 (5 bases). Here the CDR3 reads CASSAGQQKAFF. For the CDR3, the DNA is TGTGCCAGCAGCGCAGGGCAACAGAAAGCTTTCTTT.